This T cell receptor (beta chain) was observed in a study of identical twins (dated by TCRdb to about 2016). About the full investigation: The study deep-sequenced TCR alpha and beta repertoires from monozygotic twins, unrelated adults of various ages and cord blood to test whether fetal clonotypes persist. To rule out contamination, the twin experiments were replicated at different times with different library preparation protocols. Overall results and qualifications from the work: Compared with coincidental sharing between unrelated individuals, out-of-frame TCR alpha sequences shared between twins had an excess of sequences with low generation probability. In monozygotic twins, out-of-frame TCR alpha sharing was systematically underestimated by recombination models, although the models agreed with sharing between unrelated individuals. Fewer insertions were carried by abundant cord blood beta clonotypes; a weaker similar trend was observed in young adult naive repertoires, while no such trend was observed in memory repertoires. Invariant T cells such as MAIT and iNKT could partly confound zero-insertion analyses, though diverse VJ usage argued against this for most clonotypes. Because the same donors could not be followed over many years, conclusions were based on cross-sectional statistical analysis. Excess twin sharing in beta out-of-frame sequences was weaker because fewer shared sequences lowered the signal-to-noise ratio.

Only healthy Caucasian donors were included. Three pairs of female monozygotic twins, all aged about 18 to 30 years, made up the twin cohort. Miltenyi CD45RO+ enrichment and human naive T-cell isolation kits were used to isolate memory (CD45RO+) and naive T cells from PBMC. This clonotype was recorded at least ten times. The specificity of this receptor is unknown. No base qualities exist here, and no much larger clone lies one base off it. Cut back by 5 bases and 5 bases, the V and J ends lie 18 bases apart. The CDR3 covers 15 residues, taking in both the cysteine and the phenylalanine. Solely the CDR3 DNA is kept, with 45 bases framed from the first base. Libraries were prepared through 5' RACE. Instrument on record: Illumina HiSeq 2000. Template switching introduced a universal primer binding site; the final cDNA contained a unique molecular identifier, enabling accurate counting of TCR cDNA molecules. Specific primers in the conserved constant-segment region were used to synthesize first-strand cDNA for TCR alpha and beta chains. To control for contamination, every cDNA library was double barcoded, receiving both a SMART-Mk sample barcode and Illumina barcodes. Two successive PCR steps introduced TruSeq adapter sequences along with Illumina sample barcodes. TCR alpha and beta cDNA libraries were sequenced on the Illumina HiSeq platform with custom primers. Per the original workflow: MiGEC processed the raw reads to extract unique molecular identifiers, while MiXCR was used to determine the CDR3 positions. Recombination models were inferred per individual with the repgenHMM and IGoR tools using an EM algorithm. The tcR package in R was used for shared clonotype analysis, with sharing normalized by the product of cloneset sizes. To study raw recombination free of thymic and clonal selection effects, out-of-frame nonproductive sequences were analyzed. The raw public reads went through TCRdb reprocessing: fastp at Q25, MiXCR clone calling, in-frame beta chains kept. Rows are unified per CDR3 protein, each entry keeping the most common DNA and genes. V and J calls and clone size were set by TCRdb, not the authors. The sample table contains a few hundred thousand distinct CDR3 sequences; only one count was recorded for more than 6.5% of them. The ten largest clones take up over 2% of the sample.

The same data also went into a second study, on yellow fever vaccine responses in identical twins. As the second paper documents: The authors reported that the T cell response to vaccination in identical twins appeared partly convergent and partly personalized. In the study, vaccine-responding T cell clones were precisely tracked in identical twins.

The TCR sequence derives from a woman younger than 35 in good health. Material for sequencing was memory (CD45RO+) T cells sorted from blood. The cell subset or site label of this sample denotes: CD45RO+ enriched T cells. The V gene is TRBV12-3 or TRBV12-4 and the J gene is TRBJ1-1; a weak D assignment points to TRBD1 (5 bases agree). DNA sequence: TGTGCCAGCAGTCCGGGGGTGGGTTCCCTTACTGAAGCTTTCTTT. This codes for CASSPGVGSLTEAFF.